This T cell receptor beta chain originates from a study of low-dose radiotherapy and immunotherapy resistance in tumors. For the study at large: Intravenous ipilimumab 1 mg/kg every six weeks was given with nivolumab 240 mg every two weeks. Both TCRalpha and TCRbeta chains were reverse transcribed with V-gene-specific primers.

Time point of the sample: before trial treatment. Treatment combined nivolumab, ipilimumab, aspirin, low-dose cyclophosphamide and low-dose radiotherapy in a dose-escalation trial. TCRs underwent around 18 PCR cycles of amplification with a constant-region primer and V-primer adapter. Using its own MiXCR run on the reads, TCRdb lists one record per CDR3 protein. The sample includes tens of thousands of distinct CDR3 sequences, about an eighth of them seen just once. V lost 6 bases, J lost 4 bases, and 4 bases lay in between. The germline gives CDR1 KGHSH, CDR2 LQKENI. This CDR3 has 11 amino acids. The rearrangement joins TRBV18 to TRBJ1-3, with no clear D. The TCR originated in a female donor with ovarian cancer. The source material was PBMCs, sampled before treatment. As DNA, the CDR3 is TGTGCCAGCTCCCGCGGAAACACCATATATTTT. Its translation is CASSRGNTIYF.